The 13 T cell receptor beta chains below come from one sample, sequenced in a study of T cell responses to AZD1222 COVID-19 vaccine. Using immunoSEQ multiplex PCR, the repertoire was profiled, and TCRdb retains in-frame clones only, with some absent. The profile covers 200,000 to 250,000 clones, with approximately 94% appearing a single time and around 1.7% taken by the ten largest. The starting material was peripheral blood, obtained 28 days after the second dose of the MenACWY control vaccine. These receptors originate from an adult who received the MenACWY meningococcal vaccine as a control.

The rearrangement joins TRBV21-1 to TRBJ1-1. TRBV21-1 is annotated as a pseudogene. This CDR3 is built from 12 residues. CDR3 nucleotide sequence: TGTGCCAGCAGCGGGAATAACACTGAAGCTTTCTTT. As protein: CASSGNNTEAFF.

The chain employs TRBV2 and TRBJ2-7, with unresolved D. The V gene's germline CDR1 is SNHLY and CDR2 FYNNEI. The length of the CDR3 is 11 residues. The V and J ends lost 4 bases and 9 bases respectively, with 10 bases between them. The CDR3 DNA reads TGTGCCAGCAGTGGTAAAAGTGCGCAGTACTTC. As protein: CASSGKSAQYF.

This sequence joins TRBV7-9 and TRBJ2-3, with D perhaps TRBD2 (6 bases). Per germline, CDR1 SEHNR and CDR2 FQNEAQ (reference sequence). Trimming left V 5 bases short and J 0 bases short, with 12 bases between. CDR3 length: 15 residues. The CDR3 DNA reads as TGTGCCAGCAGCATTAGCGGAATAAGCACAGATACGCAGTATTTT. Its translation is CASSISGISTDTQYF.

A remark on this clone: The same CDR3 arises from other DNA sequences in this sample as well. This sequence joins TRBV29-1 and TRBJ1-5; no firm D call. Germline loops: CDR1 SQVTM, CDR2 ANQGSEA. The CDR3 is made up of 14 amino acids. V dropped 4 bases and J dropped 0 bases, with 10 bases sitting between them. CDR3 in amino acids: CSVATDYSNQPQHF. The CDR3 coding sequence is TGCAGCGTTGCGACGGATTATAGCAATCAGCCCCAGCATTTT.

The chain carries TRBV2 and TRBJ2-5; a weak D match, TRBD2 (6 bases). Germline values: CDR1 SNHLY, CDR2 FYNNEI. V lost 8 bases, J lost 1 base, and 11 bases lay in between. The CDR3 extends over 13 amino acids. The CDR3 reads CASRAGTQETQYF. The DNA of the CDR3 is TGTGCCAGCCGGGCGGGGACCCAAGAGACCCAGTACTTC.

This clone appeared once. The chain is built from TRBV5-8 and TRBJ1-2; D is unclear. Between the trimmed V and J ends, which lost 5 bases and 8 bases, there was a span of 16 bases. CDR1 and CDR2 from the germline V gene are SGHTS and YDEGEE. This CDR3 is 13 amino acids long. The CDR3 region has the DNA TGTGCCAGCAGTCGTTTCTTGGGAATGGGCTACACCTTC. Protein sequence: CASSRFLGMGYTF. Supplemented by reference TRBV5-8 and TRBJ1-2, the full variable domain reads EAGVTQSPTHLIKTRGQQATLRCSPISGHTSVYWYQQALGLGLQFLLWYDEGEERNRGNFPPRFSGRQFPNYSSELNVNALELEDSALYLCASSRFLGMGYTFGSGTRLTVV.

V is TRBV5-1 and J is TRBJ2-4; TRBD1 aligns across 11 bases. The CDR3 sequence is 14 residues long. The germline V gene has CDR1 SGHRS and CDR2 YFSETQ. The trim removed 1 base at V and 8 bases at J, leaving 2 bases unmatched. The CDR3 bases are TGCGCCAGCAGCTTGTTGGGACAGGGGGACATTCAGTACTTC. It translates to CASSLLGQGDIQYF.

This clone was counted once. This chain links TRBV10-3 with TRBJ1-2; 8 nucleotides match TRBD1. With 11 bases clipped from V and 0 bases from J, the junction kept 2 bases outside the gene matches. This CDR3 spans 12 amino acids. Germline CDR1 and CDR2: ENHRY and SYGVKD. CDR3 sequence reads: CAATGANYGYTF. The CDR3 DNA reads TGTGCCGCGACAGGGGCTAACTATGGCTACACCTTC.

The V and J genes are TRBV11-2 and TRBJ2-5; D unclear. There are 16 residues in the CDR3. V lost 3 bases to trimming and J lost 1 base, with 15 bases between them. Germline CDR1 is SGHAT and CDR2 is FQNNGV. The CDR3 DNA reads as TGTGCCAGCAGCTTCCGGTCGGTAGGCCTCCAAGAGACCCAGTACTTC. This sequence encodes CASSFRSVGLQETQYF.

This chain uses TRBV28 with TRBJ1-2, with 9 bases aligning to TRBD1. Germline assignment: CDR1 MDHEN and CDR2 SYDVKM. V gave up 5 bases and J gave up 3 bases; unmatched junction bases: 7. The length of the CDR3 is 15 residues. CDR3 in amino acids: CASSLQGARDYGYTF. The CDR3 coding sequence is TGTGCCAGCAGTCTACAGGGGGCGCGGGACTATGGCTACACCTTC.

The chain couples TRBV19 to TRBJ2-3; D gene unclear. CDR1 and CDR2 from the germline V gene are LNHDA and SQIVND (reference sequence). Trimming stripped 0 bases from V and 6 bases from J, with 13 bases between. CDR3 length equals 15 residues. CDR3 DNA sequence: TGTGCCAGTAGTATAGATCCGAGGTGGGGTGATACGCAGTATTTT. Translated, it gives CASSIDPRWGDTQYF.

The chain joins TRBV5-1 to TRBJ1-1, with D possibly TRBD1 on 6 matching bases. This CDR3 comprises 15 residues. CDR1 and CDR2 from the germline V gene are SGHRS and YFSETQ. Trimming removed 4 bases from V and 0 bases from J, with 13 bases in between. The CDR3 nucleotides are TGCGCCAGCAGCCCGACCACAGGGCTGAACACTGAAGCTTTCTTT. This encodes CASSPTTGLNTEAFF.

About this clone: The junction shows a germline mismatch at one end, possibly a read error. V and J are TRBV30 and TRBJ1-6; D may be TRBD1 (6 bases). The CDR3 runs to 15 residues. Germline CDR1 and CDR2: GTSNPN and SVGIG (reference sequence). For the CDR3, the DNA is TGTGCCTGGACCCCAAGCAGGACAGTTTACTCACCCCTCTACTTT. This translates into CAWTPSRTVYSPLYF.